This section outlines one T cell receptor beta chain sequence together with its context. Per the study methods: It was from reference gene primer amplification that nucleated cell counts were estimated. Measured with immunoSEQ multiplex PCR; TCRdb has only the in-frame clones, and not every one. V, J and clone size were drawn from that table, and D and trimming were deduced from the DNA. This repertoire shows roughly 240,000 clones, roughly 86% found once; its top ten account for around 1.5%. These data come from a study of blood T cell repertoires in COVID-19. For the study at large: COVID-19 samples from acute and convalescent phases originated in the United States, Italy and Spain. Sources were T cells, B-cell-depleted T cells, or PBMCs; the material itself was cDNA or gDNA.

The J segment lost 8 bases and the V segment lost 10 bases, leaving 14 bases of the junction unmatched. The germline gives CDR1 MNHEY, CDR2 SVGAGI. This CDR3 region has 15 residues. The source material was peripheral blood. This chain connects TRBV6-5 to TRBJ1-4; the match to TRBD1 covers 9 bases. The clonotype was recovered from a woman aged 55-70 years who had recovered from COVID-19. In DNA, the CDR3 is TGTGCCATCTCGGAGGTGGACAGGGGTGGGGAAAAACTGTTTTTT. This codes for CAISEVDRGGEKLFF.